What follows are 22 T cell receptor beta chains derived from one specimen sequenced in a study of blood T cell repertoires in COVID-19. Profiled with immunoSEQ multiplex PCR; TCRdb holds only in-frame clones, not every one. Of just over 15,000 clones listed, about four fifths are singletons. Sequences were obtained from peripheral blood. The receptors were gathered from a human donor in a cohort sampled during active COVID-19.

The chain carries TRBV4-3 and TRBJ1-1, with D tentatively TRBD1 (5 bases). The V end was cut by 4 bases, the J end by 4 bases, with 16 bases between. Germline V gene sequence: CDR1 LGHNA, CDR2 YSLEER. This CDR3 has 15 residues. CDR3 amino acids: CASSLMKAGSTEAFF. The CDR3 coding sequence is TGCGCCAGCAGCCTTATGAAGGCAGGGTCCACTGAAGCTTTCTTT.

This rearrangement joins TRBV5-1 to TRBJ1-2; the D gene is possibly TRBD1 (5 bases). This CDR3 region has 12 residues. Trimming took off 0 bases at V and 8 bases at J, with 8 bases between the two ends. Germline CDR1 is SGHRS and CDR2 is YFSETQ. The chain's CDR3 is CASSLGQRGYTF. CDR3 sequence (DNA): TGCGCCAGCAGCTTGGGACAGCGCGGCTACACCTTC.

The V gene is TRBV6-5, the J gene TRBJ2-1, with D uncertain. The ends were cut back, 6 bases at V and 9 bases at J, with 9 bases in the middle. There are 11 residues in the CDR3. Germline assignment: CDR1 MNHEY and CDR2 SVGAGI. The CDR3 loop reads CASRRQAEQFF. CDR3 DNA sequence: TGTGCCAGCAGACGCCAGGCTGAGCAGTTCTTC.

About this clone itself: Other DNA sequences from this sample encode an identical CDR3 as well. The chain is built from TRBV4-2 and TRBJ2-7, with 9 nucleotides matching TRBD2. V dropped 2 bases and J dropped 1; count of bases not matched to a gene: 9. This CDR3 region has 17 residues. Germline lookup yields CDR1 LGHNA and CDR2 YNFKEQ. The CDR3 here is CASSQILAGGGSYEQYF. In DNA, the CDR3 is TGTGCCAGCAGCCAAATACTAGCGGGTGGCGGGTCCTACGAGCAGTACTTC.

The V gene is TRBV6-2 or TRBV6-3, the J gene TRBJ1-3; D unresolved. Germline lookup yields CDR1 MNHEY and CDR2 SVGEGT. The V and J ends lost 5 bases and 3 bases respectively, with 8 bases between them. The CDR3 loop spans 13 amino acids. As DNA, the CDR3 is TGTGCCAGCAGTATCGCGTATGGAAACACCATATATTTT. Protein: CASSIAYGNTIYF.

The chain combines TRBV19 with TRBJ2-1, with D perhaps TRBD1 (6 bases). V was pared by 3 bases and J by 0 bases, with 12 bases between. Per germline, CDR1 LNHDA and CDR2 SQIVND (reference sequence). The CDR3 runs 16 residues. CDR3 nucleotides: TGTGCCAGTAGTATTAGTGGGGGCCTCTCCTACAATGAGCAGTTCTTC. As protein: CASSISGGLSYNEQFF.

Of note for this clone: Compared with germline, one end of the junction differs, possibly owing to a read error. The CDR3 sequence: CASSLGPSTSGAANF. The DNA of the CDR3 is TGTGCCAGCAGCTTAGGACCCTCGACTAGCGGGGCGGCCAACTTC. V is TRBV7-9 and J is TRBJ2-5, with TRBD2 matching over 11 bases. The length of the CDR3 is 15 residues. Germline V lookup: CDR1 SEHNR, CDR2 FQNEAQ (reference sequence).

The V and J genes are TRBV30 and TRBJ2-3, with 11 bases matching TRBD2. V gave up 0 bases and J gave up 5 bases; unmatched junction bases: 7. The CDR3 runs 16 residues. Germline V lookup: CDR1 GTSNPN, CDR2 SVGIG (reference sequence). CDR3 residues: CAWSVRLAGGIDTQYF. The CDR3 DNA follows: TGTGCCTGGAGTGTCCGCCTAGCGGGAGGTATAGATACGCAGTATTTT.

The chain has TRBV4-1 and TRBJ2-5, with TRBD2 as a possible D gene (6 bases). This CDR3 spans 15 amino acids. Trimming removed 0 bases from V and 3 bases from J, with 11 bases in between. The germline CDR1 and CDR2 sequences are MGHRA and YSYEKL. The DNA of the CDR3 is TGCGCCAGCAGCCAAGAGTATGCTAGCGAAGAGACCCAGTACTTC. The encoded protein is CASSQEYASEETQYF.

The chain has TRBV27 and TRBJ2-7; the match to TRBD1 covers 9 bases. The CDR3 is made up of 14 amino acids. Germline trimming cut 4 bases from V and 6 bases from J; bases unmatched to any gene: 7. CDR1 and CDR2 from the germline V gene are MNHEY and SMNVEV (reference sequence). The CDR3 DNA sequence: TGTGCCAGCAGTTCGCTTCGACAGGGGGGCGAGCAGTACTTC. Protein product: CASSSLRQGGEQYF.

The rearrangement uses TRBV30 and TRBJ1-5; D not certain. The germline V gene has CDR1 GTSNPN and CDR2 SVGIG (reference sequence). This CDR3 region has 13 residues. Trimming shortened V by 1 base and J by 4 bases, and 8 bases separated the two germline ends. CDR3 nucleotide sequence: TGTGCCTGGAGTGCGCGTGCGAATCAGCCCCAGCATTTT. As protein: CAWSARANQPQHF.

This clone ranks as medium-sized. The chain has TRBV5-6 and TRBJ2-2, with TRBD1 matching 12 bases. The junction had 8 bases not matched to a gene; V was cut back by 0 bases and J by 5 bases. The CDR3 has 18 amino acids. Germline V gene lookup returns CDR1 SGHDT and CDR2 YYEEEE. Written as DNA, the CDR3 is TGTGCCAGCAGCTTGGCCGGGACAGGGGGCCGTCAAACCGGGGAGCTGTTTTTT. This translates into CASSLAGTGGRQTGELFF.

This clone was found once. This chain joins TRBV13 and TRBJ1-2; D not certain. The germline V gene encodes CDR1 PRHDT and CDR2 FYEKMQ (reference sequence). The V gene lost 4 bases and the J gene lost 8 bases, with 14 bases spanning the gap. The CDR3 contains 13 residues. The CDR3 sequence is CASSSRGAKGYTF. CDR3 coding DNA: TGTGCCAGCAGCTCACGGGGAGCGAAAGGCTACACCTTC.

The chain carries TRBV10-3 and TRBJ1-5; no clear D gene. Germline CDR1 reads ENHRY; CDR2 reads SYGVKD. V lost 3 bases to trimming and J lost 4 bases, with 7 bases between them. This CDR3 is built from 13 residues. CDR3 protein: CAISDGLNQPQHF. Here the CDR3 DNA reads TGTGCCATCAGTGACGGTCTGAATCAGCCCCAGCATTTT.

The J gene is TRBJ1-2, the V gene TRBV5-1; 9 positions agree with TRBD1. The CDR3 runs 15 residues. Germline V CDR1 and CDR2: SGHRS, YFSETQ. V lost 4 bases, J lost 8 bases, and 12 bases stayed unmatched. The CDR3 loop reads CASSPGTGSVQGYTF. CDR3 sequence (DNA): TGCGCCAGCAGCCCCGGGACAGGGTCTGTTCAGGGCTACACCTTC. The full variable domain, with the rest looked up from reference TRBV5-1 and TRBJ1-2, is KAGVTQTPRYLIKTRGQQVTLSCSPISGHRSVSWYQQTPGQGLQFLFEYFSETQRNKGNFPGRFSGRQFSNSRSEMNVSTLELGDSALYLCASSPGTGSVQGYTFGSGTRLTVV.

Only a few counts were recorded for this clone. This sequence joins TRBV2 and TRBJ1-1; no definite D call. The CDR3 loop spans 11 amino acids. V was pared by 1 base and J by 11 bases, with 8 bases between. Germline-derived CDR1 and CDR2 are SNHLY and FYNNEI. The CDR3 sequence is CASSEGGIAFF. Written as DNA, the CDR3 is TGTGCCAGCAGTGAAGGAGGGATTGCTTTCTTT.

The CDR3 sequence is CASRPGGVSGVYNEQFF. The DNA of the CDR3 is TGTGCCAGCCGCCCGGGGGGGGTTAGCGGAGTATACAATGAGCAGTTCTTC. The rearrangement uses TRBV4-2 and TRBJ2-1; 8 bases are shared with TRBD2. Germline V gene lookup returns CDR1 LGHNA and CDR2 YNFKEQ. J lost 4 bases, V lost 8 bases, and 16 bases had no gene match. The CDR3 runs 17 residues.

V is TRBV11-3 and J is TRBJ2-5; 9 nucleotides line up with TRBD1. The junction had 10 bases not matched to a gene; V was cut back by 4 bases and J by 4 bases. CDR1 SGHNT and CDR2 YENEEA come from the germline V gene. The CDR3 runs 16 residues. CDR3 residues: CASSSDWTGEGETQYF. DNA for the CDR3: TGTGCCAGCAGCTCTGACTGGACAGGGGAAGGAGAGACCCAGTACTTC.

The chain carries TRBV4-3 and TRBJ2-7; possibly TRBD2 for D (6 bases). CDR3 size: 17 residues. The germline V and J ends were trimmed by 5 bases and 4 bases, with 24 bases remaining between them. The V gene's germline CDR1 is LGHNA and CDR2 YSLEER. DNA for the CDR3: TGCGCCAGCAGCTCCAGGGAGAACGTTTCGGGGGTGTACGAGCAGTACTTC. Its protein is CASSSRENVSGVYEQYF.

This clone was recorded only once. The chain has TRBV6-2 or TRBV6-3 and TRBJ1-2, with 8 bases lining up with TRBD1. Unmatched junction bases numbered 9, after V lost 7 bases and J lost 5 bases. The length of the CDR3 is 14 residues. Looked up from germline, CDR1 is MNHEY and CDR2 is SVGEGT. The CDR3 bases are TGTGCCAGCAACCCCCCGGGACAGGAATATGGCTACACCTTC. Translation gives CASNPPGQEYGYTF.

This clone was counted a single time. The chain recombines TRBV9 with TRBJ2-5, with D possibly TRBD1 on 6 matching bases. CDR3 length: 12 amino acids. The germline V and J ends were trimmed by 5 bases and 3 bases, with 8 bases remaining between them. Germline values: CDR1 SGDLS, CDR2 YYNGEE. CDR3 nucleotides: TGTGCCAGCAGTCGGACAGAAGAGACCCAGTACTTC. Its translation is CASSRTEETQYF.

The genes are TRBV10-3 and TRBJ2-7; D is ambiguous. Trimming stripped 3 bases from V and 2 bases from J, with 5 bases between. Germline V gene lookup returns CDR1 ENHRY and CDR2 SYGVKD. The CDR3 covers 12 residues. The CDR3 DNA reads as TGTGCCATCAGTGATCAGGCCTACGAGCAGTACTTC. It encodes CAISDQAYEQYF.